Each of the 30 T cell receptor beta chains below was sequenced from the same sample in a study of blood T cell repertoires in COVID-19. Some clones are missing from TCRdb's copy, which holds only in-frame ones; the method was immunoSEQ multiplex PCR. The data contain 150,000 to 200,000 clones, 80% of them seen just once; the ten biggest clones take up approximately 14%. Sequences were obtained from PBMCs or T cells enriched from blood (not recorded which). Source of these receptors: a man between 60 and 70 years old who had been exposed to COVID-19.

The gene calls are TRBV5-1 and TRBJ2-3; 9 nucleotides line up with TRBD2. The CDR3 loop spans 15 amino acids. Trimming at V came to 0 bases and at J to 1 base, leaving 0 bases not matched to a gene. Germline values: CDR1 SGHRS, CDR2 YFSETQ. The CDR3 sequence: CASSLGLAGTDTQYF. CDR3 nucleotide sequence: TGCGCCAGCAGCTTGGGACTAGCGGGCACAGATACGCAGTATTTT.

CDR3 DNA: TGTGCCAGCGGGGCCGCCAGGGGGCGCACCGGGGAGCTGTTTTTT. It translates to CASGAARGRTGELFF. The gene calls are TRBV6-5 and TRBJ2-2; 8 bases match TRBD1. This CDR3 has 15 amino acids. Germline values: CDR1 MNHEY, CDR2 SVGAGI. The trim removed 8 bases at V and 4 bases at J, leaving 9 bases unmatched.

The CDR3 DNA follows: TGTGCCATCAGTGAGAGCCCACTTAACACCGGGGAGCTGTTTTTT. Translated, it gives CAISESPLNTGELFF. This chain uses TRBV10-3 with TRBJ2-2; D unclear. V was clipped by 2 bases and J by 2 bases, with 9 bases between them. This CDR3 comprises 15 residues. Looked up from germline, CDR1 is ENHRY and CDR2 is SYGVKD.

CDR3 loop: CASSDAGAHNQPQHF. In nucleotides, the CDR3 is TGTGCCAGCAGTGACGCGGGAGCCCACAATCAGCCCCAGCATTTT. This sequence joins TRBV6-1 and TRBJ1-5; D ambiguous. From germline, CDR1 is MNHNS and CDR2 SASEGT. The V gene lost 3 bases and the J gene lost 3 bases, with 12 bases spanning the gap. This CDR3 is built from 15 residues.

This sequence joins TRBV27 and TRBJ1-2; D uncertain. This CDR3 contains 11 residues. The V and J ends lost 10 bases and 3 bases respectively, with 9 bases between them. Germline V gene data show CDR1 as MNHEY and CDR2 as SMNVEV (reference sequence). For the CDR3, the DNA is TGTGCCACCCTACAGCACTATGGCTACACCTTC. It encodes CATLQHYGYTF.

V gene TRBV3-1 (or the pseudogene TRBV3-2) combines with J gene TRBJ2-3, with 9 bases that match TRBD2. Germline V gene sequence: CDR1 LGHDT, CDR2 YNNKEL (reference sequence). V gave up 4 bases and J gave up 1 base; unmatched junction bases: 3. The CDR3 totals 15 residues. The CDR3 sequence: CASSPSGIGTDTQYF. DNA for the CDR3: TGTGCCAGCAGCCCTAGCGGGATAGGCACAGATACGCAGTATTTT.

This clone was observed a few times. J is TRBJ2-2 and V is TRBV3-1 (or the pseudogene TRBV3-2); 8 positions agree with TRBD1. This CDR3 region has 17 residues. The V segment lost 3 bases and the J segment 0 bases; nucleotides outside the gene matches: 6. CDR1 and CDR2 from the germline V gene are LGHDT and YNNKEL (reference sequence). CDR3 sequence reads: CASSHLLTGANTGELFF. The CDR3 DNA is TGTGCCAGCAGCCACCTACTGACAGGGGCGAACACCGGGGAGCTGTTTTTT.

The rearrangement links TRBV27 to TRBJ2-7; 12 bases agree with TRBD2. This CDR3 contains 15 residues. Germline V gene data show CDR1 as MNHEY and CDR2 as SMNVEV (reference sequence). The J segment lost 6 bases and the V segment lost 5 bases, leaving 8 bases of the junction unmatched. CDR3 in amino acids: CASSLTSGSGGEQYF. The CDR3 nucleotides are TGTGCCAGCAGTCTGACTAGCGGGAGTGGCGGCGAGCAGTACTTC.

This clone was counted a few times. The genes are TRBV29-1 and TRBJ1-2; 8 positions agree with TRBD1. The CDR3 extends over 13 amino acids. The ends lost 8 bases at V and 7 bases at J; junction bases unmatched: 12. The germline V gene has CDR1 SQVTM and CDR2 ANQGSEA. CDR3 sequence reads: CSIPVQGEGGYTF. The CDR3 nucleotides read TGCAGCATCCCTGTACAGGGGGAGGGTGGCTACACCTTC. The complete variable domain, with remaining parts taken from reference TRBV29-1 and TRBJ1-2, reads SAVISQKPSRDICQRGTSLTIQCQVDSQVTMMFWYRQQPGQSLTLIATANQGSEATYESGFVIDKFPISRPNLTFSTLTVSNMSPEDSSIYLCSIPVQGEGGYTFGSGTRLTVV.

The V gene is TRBV25-1, the J gene TRBJ2-2, with unresolved D. Trimming shortened V by 3 bases and J by 1 base, and 9 bases separated the two germline ends. The CDR3 has 15 residues. Per the germline V gene, CDR1 is MGHDK and CDR2 is SYGVNS. Written as DNA, the CDR3 is TGTGCCAGCAGTGAGAGTAATCGGAACACCGGGGAGCTGTTTTTT. Translating gives CASSESNRNTGELFF.

The chain employs TRBV16 and TRBJ2-1; 9 nucleotides line up with TRBD2. The CDR3 is made up of 16 amino acids. Trimming cost V 3 bases and J 7 bases; bases outside gene matches: 10. The V gene's germline CDR1 is KGHSY and CDR2 FQNENV. The DNA of the CDR3 is TGTGCCAGCAGCCAGTCGTTCGTTAGCGGGAGTAATGAGCAGTTCTTC. The encoded protein is CASSQSFVSGSNEQFF.

This sequence joins TRBV28 and TRBJ2-7; D unresolved. Germline V CDR1 and CDR2: MDHEN, SYDVKM. The CDR3 has 14 amino acids. Trimming pared 3 bases from V and 0 bases from J, leaving 9 bases between. As DNA, the CDR3 is TGTGCCAGCAGTTTGGAGCCGAGCTCCTACGAGCAGTACTTC. Protein product: CASSLEPSSYEQYF.

The chain employs TRBV5-6 and TRBJ1-6; a possible D gene is TRBD1 (6 bases). The CDR3 length is 14 residues. Germline CDR1 is SGHDT and CDR2 is YYEEEE. Deletions cut 2 bases from V and 10 bases from J, with 13 bases between. The CDR3 DNA reads as TGTGCCAGCAGCTTAGGGGGGGCTGACTCACCCCTCCACTTT. Its protein product is CASSLGGADSPLHF.

The rearrangement links TRBV7-8 to TRBJ2-3; TRBD1 might be the D (7 bases). This CDR3 region has 18 residues. CDR1 is SGHVS, CDR2 FQNEAQ, per germline. V was clipped by 0 bases and J by 0 bases, with 16 bases between them. The CDR3 region has the DNA TGTGCCAGCAGCTTAGCGCAGGGGGGAGGCCTTAGCACAGATACGCAGTATTTT. Its protein product is CASSLAQGGGLSTDTQYF.

The gene calls are TRBV5-5 and TRBJ2-3; a weak D match, TRBD2 (6 bases). The CDR3 consists of 13 residues. CDR1 and CDR2 (germline): SGHKS, YYEKEE (reference sequence). Trimming shortened V by 4 bases and J by 6 bases, and 12 bases separated the two germline ends. CDR3 nucleotides: TGTGCCAGCAGCCACGCCCGGGAGGATACGCAGTATTTT. Encoded protein: CASSHAREDTQYF.

The chain couples TRBV6-5 to TRBJ2-7; 10 nucleotides match TRBD1. CDR3 length: 14 residues. CDR1 and CDR2 from the germline V gene are MNHEY and SVGAGI. J was trimmed by 4 bases and V by 7 bases; bases with no gene match: 7. CDR3 protein: CASTVGTGVYEQYF. Here the CDR3 DNA reads TGTGCCAGCACCGTTGGGACAGGGGTATACGAGCAGTACTTC.

The gene calls are TRBV4-2 and TRBJ2-1; D is unresolved. The CDR3 consists of 15 residues. V was cut by 1 base and J by 1 base, with 8 bases left in between. From germline, CDR1 is LGHNA and CDR2 YNFKEQ. CDR3 DNA: TGTGCCAGCAGCCAAGGCGTCGAATCCTACAATGAGCAGTTCTTC. Translated, it gives CASSQGVESYNEQFF.

CDR3 bases: TGTGCCAGTAGGGGGATCGAGGGTTACACCGGGGAGCTGTTTTTT. It codes for CASRGIEGYTGELFF. The chain uses TRBV19 and TRBJ2-2; a weak D match, TRBD2 (5 bases). V gave up 6 bases and J gave up 3 bases, with 14 bases separating them. The CDR3 extends over 15 amino acids. Germline CDR1 is LNHDA and CDR2 is SQIVND (reference sequence).

This chain connects TRBV20-1 to TRBJ2-3, with no clear D. This CDR3 comprises 11 residues. Trimming cost V 3 bases and J 5 bases, with 6 bases left between them. The germline V gene encodes CDR1 DFQATT and CDR2 SNEGSKA (reference sequence). CDR3 sequence (DNA): TGCAGTGCTAGGACTGGAGATACGCAGTATTTT. Amino acids: CSARTGDTQYF.

The J gene is TRBJ2-2, the V gene TRBV28; TRBD2 aligns across 14 bases. There are 19 residues in the CDR3. V gave up 6 bases and J gave up 2 bases; unmatched junction bases: 11. The V gene's germline CDR1 is MDHEN and CDR2 SYDVKM. CDR3 sequence reads: CASSRGLAGALYNTGELFF. In DNA, the CDR3 is TGTGCCAGCAGCCGGGGACTAGCGGGAGCGTTGTATAACACCGGGGAGCTGTTTTTT.

In its sample, this clone was seen a few times. The chain has TRBV4-1 and TRBJ2-7; TRBD1 aligns across 7 bases. There are 16 residues in the CDR3. Germline V CDR1 and CDR2: MGHRA, YSYEKL. After removal of 3 bases from V and 4 bases from J, the junction contained 12 bases not matched to a gene. CDR3 in DNA: TGCGCCAGCAGCCATACCGATAGGGGGCCCACGTACGAGCAGTACTTC. This codes for CASSHTDRGPTYEQYF.

This chain joins TRBV2 and TRBJ2-5, with 8 positions matching TRBD1. CDR1 is SNHLY and CDR2 is FYNNEI in the germline V gene. This CDR3 has 15 amino acids. V gave up 5 bases and J gave up 4 bases; unmatched junction bases: 9. DNA for the CDR3: TGTGCCAGCAGTCAATCAGGGGGCTCGAGAGAGACCCAGTACTTC. Translated: CASSQSGGSRETQYF.

The count of this clone is one. The chain links TRBV9 to TRBJ1-2, with 8 bases matching TRBD1. The CDR3 has 16 residues. The germline V gene has CDR1 SGDLS and CDR2 YYNGEE. The V segment lost 3 bases and the J segment 0 bases; nucleotides outside the gene matches: 7. Here the CDR3 DNA reads TGTGCCAGCAGCGGACAGGGGATTGGAGCTAACTATGGCTACACCTTC. Amino acids: CASSGQGIGANYGYTF.

The chain employs TRBV5-1 and TRBJ1-1, with D perhaps matching TRBD1 (5 bases). The V gene lost 7 bases and the J gene lost 2 bases, with 9 bases spanning the gap. This CDR3 is built from 12 residues. CDR1 is SGHRS and CDR2 is YFSETQ in the germline V gene. Here the CDR3 DNA reads TGCGCCAGCTCCACAGGAAACACTGAAGCTTTCTTT. Its translation is CASSTGNTEAFF.

The chain joins TRBV19 to TRBJ2-4; possible D gene TRBD1, 6 bases. This CDR3 comprises 15 residues. Germline-derived CDR1 and CDR2 are LNHDA and SQIVND (reference sequence). V lost 6 bases and J lost 1, with 13 bases in between. CDR3 residues: CASRQTGVAKNIQYF. The CDR3 DNA sequence: TGTGCCAGTAGGCAGACAGGAGTGGCCAAAAACATTCAGTACTTC. Full variable domain (outside the CDR3, taken from reference TRBV19 and TRBJ2-4): DGGITQSPKYLFRKEGQNVTLSCEQNLNHDAMYWYRQDPGQGLRLIYYSQIVNDFQKGDIAEGYSVSREKKESFPLTVTSAQKNPTAFYLCASRQTGVAKNIQYFGAGTRLSVL.

The chain recombines TRBV30 with TRBJ2-5; D unresolved. CDR1 and CDR2 from the germline V gene are GTSNPN and SVGIG (reference sequence). The CDR3 length is 13 residues. Trimming took 0 bases from V and 5 from J, leaving 10 bases between them. In DNA form, the CDR3 reads TGTGCCTGGAGTGTGGCTAACGGGGAGACCCAGTACTTC. It yields the protein CAWSVANGETQYF.

The chain recombines TRBV5-1 with TRBJ2-1; 8 nucleotides agree with TRBD1. J gave up 1 base and V 0 bases, and 0 bases lay outside the gene matches. CDR3 size: 15 residues. Germline-derived CDR1 and CDR2 are SGHRS and YFSETQ. CDR3 in DNA: TGCGCCAGCAGCTTGGACAGGGGGTCCTACAATGAGCAGTTCTTC. Its translation is CASSLDRGSYNEQFF.

The J gene is TRBJ1-6, the V gene TRBV6-5; 8 bases align to TRBD1. The trim removed 6 bases at V and 7 bases at J, leaving 8 bases unmatched. Germline lookup yields CDR1 MNHEY and CDR2 SVGAGI. The length of the CDR3 is 15 residues. The CDR3 loop is CASRGSDRANSPLHF. As DNA, the CDR3 is TGTGCCAGCAGGGGCTCGGACAGGGCCAATTCACCCCTCCACTTT.

The V gene is TRBV27, the J gene TRBJ2-7; 7 nucleotides align to TRBD1. CDR3 length: 16 amino acids. Per germline, CDR1 MNHEY and CDR2 SMNVEV (reference sequence). V trimming: 2 bases; J trimming: 4 bases; junction bases outside the gene matches: 11. The CDR3: CASSLVGRTGLYEQYF. The CDR3 nucleotides read TGTGCCAGCAGTTTAGTCGGTCGGACAGGTCTGTACGAGCAGTACTTC.

The chain links TRBV7-9 to TRBJ1-2, with D maybe TRBD1 (5 bases). The ends were cut back, 3 bases at V and 8 bases at J, with 10 bases in the middle. The V gene's germline CDR1 is SEHNR and CDR2 FQNEAQ (reference sequence). This CDR3 has 12 amino acids. This CDR3 reads CASSLDMVGYTF. CDR3 nucleotide sequence: TGTGCCAGCAGCTTGGACATGGTGGGCTACACCTTC.